This T cell receptor beta chain is drawn from a study of blood T cell repertoires in COVID-19. The overall study: Sample material is recorded as cDNA or gDNA derived from T cells, B-cell-depleted T cells, or PBMCs.

Participant-reported clinical history was the basis for cohort assignment. The CDR3 extends over 15 amino acids. Trimming removed 6 bases from V and 4 bases from J; junction bases left unmatched: 5. CDR1 is LNHDA, CDR2 SQIVND, per germline (reference sequence). Repertoires were generated with immunoSEQ multiplex PCR, while TCRdb's copy carries only in-frame clones and drops some. The table includes approximately 240,000 clones, about nine tenths detected once. The sequence was collected from a woman in her 30s with acute COVID-19. The chain joins TRBV19 to TRBJ2-1; 11 positions agree with TRBD2. The sample consisted of PBMCs or T cells enriched from blood (not recorded which). CDR3 amino acids: CASRPGTSGYNEQFF. DNA of the CDR3: TGTGCCAGTAGGCCCGGGACTAGCGGTTACAATGAGCAGTTCTTC. Full variable domain (outside the CDR3, taken from reference TRBV19 and TRBJ2-1): DGGITQSPKYLFRKEGQNVTLSCEQNLNHDAMYWYRQDPGQGLRLIYYSQIVNDFQKGDIAEGYSVSREKKESFPLTVTSAQKNPTAFYLCASRPGTSGYNEQFFGPGTRLTVL.